Shown below are 27 T cell receptor beta chains from a single sample sequenced in a study of T cells in Graves' hyperthyroidism and ophthalmopathy. Amplified TCR beta CDR3 regions came from RNA transcripts. HTBI primers were the set used in a first-round RT-PCR of the TCR CDR3. TCRdb used MiXCR to reprocess the multiplex PCR reads, holding one entry per CDR3 protein. The sample consists of 550,000 to 700,000 distinct CDR3 sequences, just over 45% of them appearing once. The sample comprised peripheral blood or thyroid tissue (not recorded which). These receptors originate from an adult woman with Graves' disease, either hyperthyroidism or ophthalmopathy (not recorded which).

Notes on this clonotype: Compared with germline, one end of the junction differs, possibly owing to a read error. The CDR3 loop reads CASSGDTGYSNQPQHF. CDR3 nucleotide sequence: TGTGCCAGCAGTGGGGACACGGGATATAGCAATCAGCCCCAGCATTTT. The rearrangement links TRBV24-1 to TRBJ1-5, with D maybe TRBD1 (6 bases). From germline, CDR1 is KGHDR and CDR2 SFDVKD. This CDR3 contains 16 residues.

As for this clonotype: This CDR3 is missing its conserved last phenylalanine or tryptophan, likely due to a read error. The V call is TRBV7-9, the J call TRBJ1-1; D gene ambiguous. V shed 4 bases and J shed 1 base, with 4 bases lying between them. The CDR3 is 12 residues long. From germline, CDR1 is SEHNR and CDR2 FQNEAQ (reference sequence). The CDR3 sequence: CASSWGNTEAFL. DNA for the CDR3: TGTGCCAGCAGCTGGGGGAACACTGAAGCTTTCCTT.

The chain uses TRBV29-1 and TRBJ2-7; no clear D gene. The germline V gene has CDR1 SQVTM and CDR2 ANQGSEA. CDR3 length: 11 amino acids. Between the trimmed V and J ends, which lost 4 bases and 5 bases, there was a span of 9 bases. CDR3 loop: CSVGRTDEQYF. In DNA, the CDR3 is TGCAGCGTTGGACGGACCGACGAGCAGTACTTC.

This chain connects TRBV7-9 to TRBJ2-5; TRBD1 agrees at 7 bases. Germline CDR1 reads SEHNR; CDR2 reads FQNEAQ (reference sequence). J gave up 3 bases and V 6 bases, and 13 bases lay outside the gene matches. CDR3 size: 16 residues. The DNA of the CDR3 is TGTGCCAGCAGTTTCTCATACAGGGACAGCGAAGAGACCCAGTACTTC. Translating gives CASSFSYRDSEETQYF.

J is TRBJ1-6 and V is TRBV18; 7 bases map to TRBD1. Germline V gene lookup returns CDR1 KGHSH and CDR2 LQKENI. With 3 bases clipped from V and 7 bases from J, the junction kept 6 bases outside the gene matches. This CDR3 is 15 amino acids long. CDR3 sequence reads: CASSPAGGANSPLHF. CDR3 sequence (DNA): TGTGCCAGCTCACCCGCAGGGGGGGCCAATTCACCCCTCCACTTT.

The chain joins TRBV29-1 to TRBJ1-2; D gene unclear. The CDR3 totals 15 residues. Germline V CDR1 and CDR2: SQVTM, ANQGSEA. Trimming cost V 1 base and J 5 bases, with 17 bases left between them. The CDR3 DNA follows: TGCAGCGTTGAAGCCTCCGCCGACTCACCTTATGGCTACACCTTC. Translating gives CSVEASADSPYGYTF. Supplemented by reference TRBV29-1 and TRBJ1-2, the full variable domain reads SAVISQKPSRDICQRGTSLTIQCQVDSQVTMMFWYRQQPGQSLTLIATANQGSEATYESGFVIDKFPISRPNLTFSTLTVSNMSPEDSSIYLCSVEASADSPYGYTFGSGTRLTVV.

The chain links TRBV5-8 to TRBJ1-5; perhaps TRBD1 as D (6 bases). V shed 5 bases and J shed 6 bases, with 18 bases lying between them. The CDR3 is 15 amino acids. CDR1 is SGHTS and CDR2 is YDEGEE in the germline V gene. The CDR3 protein is CASSSRQRGSQPQHF. The CDR3 region has the DNA TGTGCCAGCAGTTCCCGACAGAGGGGGAGTCAGCCCCAGCATTTT.

This clonotype was seen repeatedly, ten times or more. V gene TRBV18 combines with J gene TRBJ2-5; 10 positions match TRBD1. Trimming removed 2 bases from V and 4 bases from J; junction bases left unmatched: 4. Germline lookup yields CDR1 KGHSH and CDR2 LQKENI. CDR3 length: 15 amino acids. This chain's CDR3 is CASSPGQGVAETQYF. CDR3 in DNA: TGTGCCAGCTCACCAGGACAGGGGGTTGCAGAGACCCAGTACTTC.

Remarks on this clonotype: An end of the junction differs from the germline gene, which may be a read error. The chain combines TRBV9 with TRBJ2-7; D tentatively reads TRBD1 or TRBD2 (5 bases each). The CDR3 consists of 15 residues. Germline assignment: CDR1 SGDLS and CDR2 YYNGEE. The DNA of the CDR3 is TGCGCCAGCAGCGTAGCGACAGACGGTTCCTACGAGCAGTACTTC. As protein: CASSVATDGSYEQYF.

The rearrangement uses TRBV5-1 and TRBJ2-1, with D maybe TRBD1 (6 bases). This CDR3 region has 13 residues. Per germline, CDR1 SGHRS and CDR2 YFSETQ. The V end was cut by 4 bases, the J end by 4 bases, with 9 bases between. CDR3 residues: CASSGDRYNEQFF. CDR3 DNA sequence: TGCGCCAGCAGCGGCGACAGGTACAATGAGCAGTTCTTC.

This clonotype came up many times. This chain uses TRBV20-1 with TRBJ1-4; D ambiguous. Germline values: CDR1 DFQATT, CDR2 SNEGSKA (reference sequence). CDR3 length: 12 residues. V was clipped by 6 bases and J by 5 bases, with 10 bases between them. CDR3 in amino acids: CSAHLDNEKLFF. The CDR3 nucleotides read TGCAGTGCCCACCTCGACAATGAAAAACTGTTTTTT.

This clonotype has more than one count but fewer than ten. V and J are TRBV7-2 and TRBJ1-5; possibly TRBD1 for D (5 bases). V dropped 4 bases and J dropped 16 bases, with 20 bases sitting between them. Germline V gene lookup returns CDR1 SGHTA and CDR2 FQGNSA. The CDR3 is 13 residues long. CDR3 coding DNA: TGTGCCAGCAGCTCGCAAGAAGGGGCAAAAGGACATTTT. It translates to CASSSQEGAKGHF. Looking up the rest from reference TRBV7-2 and TRBJ1-5 gives the full variable domain: GAGVSQSPSNKVTEKGKDVELRCDPISGHTALYWYRQSLGQGLEFLIYFQGNSAPDKSGLPSDRFSAERTGGSVSTLTIQRTQQEDSAVYLCASSSQEGAKGHFGDGTRLSIL.

V and J are TRBV9 and TRBJ2-3; 7 bases are a match to TRBD2. The CDR3 covers 16 residues. Germline CDR1 and CDR2: SGDLS and YYNGEE. V trimming: 3 bases; J trimming: 5 bases; junction bases outside the gene matches: 12. The chain's CDR3 is CASSGSREANRDTQYF. The DNA for the CDR3 is TGTGCCAGCAGCGGATCCCGGGAGGCCAACAGAGATACGCAGTATTTT.

The chain combines TRBV29-1 with TRBJ1-1; 8 nucleotides align to TRBD1. V was clipped by 0 bases and J by 5 bases; unmatched bases: 2. The germline CDR1 and CDR2 sequences are SQVTM and ANQGSEA. This CDR3 spans 13 amino acids. The chain's CDR3 is CSVEEQGGTEAFF. CDR3 nucleotide sequence: TGCAGCGTTGAAGAACAGGGGGGAACTGAAGCTTTCTTT. The variable domain in full, with the rest retrieved from reference TRBV29-1 and TRBJ1-1, is SAVISQKPSRDICQRGTSLTIQCQVDSQVTMMFWYRQQPGQSLTLIATANQGSEATYESGFVIDKFPISRPNLTFSTLTVSNMSPEDSSIYLCSVEEQGGTEAFFGQGTRLTVV.

This clonotype was detected only a few times. This chain uses TRBV10-3 with TRBJ1-2; possibly TRBD1 for D (6 bases). Trimming stripped 0 bases from V and 4 bases from J, with 15 bases between. Germline CDR1 reads ENHRY; CDR2 reads SYGVKD. This CDR3 has 16 amino acids. Written as DNA, the CDR3 is TGTGCCATCAGTGAGTCCGGACAGTCAAGTCTCTATGGCTACACCTTC. It is translated as CAISESGQSSLYGYTF.

CDR3 sequence (DNA): TGTGCCAGCAGGGTATTGGGCACTGAAGCTTTCTTT. Protein sequence: CASRVLGTEAFF. This chain uses TRBV28 with TRBJ1-1, with D unresolved. This CDR3 is 12 amino acids long. Germline CDR1 MDHEN, CDR2 SYDVKM. V lost 6 bases to trimming and J lost 4 bases, with 9 bases between them.

This clonotype was observed at least ten times. The chain links TRBV29-1 to TRBJ2-7, with D uncertain. Germline V gene lookup returns CDR1 SQVTM and CDR2 ANQGSEA. The CDR3 spans 13 residues. With 4 bases removed from V and 2 bases from J, the gap between germline ends came to 12 bases. The CDR3 spells CSVGVREPYEQYF. CDR3 coding DNA: TGCAGCGTTGGGGTAAGGGAACCCTACGAGCAGTACTTC.

This clonotype was recorded a few times. The chain is built from TRBV2 and TRBJ2-7, with D possibly TRBD2 on 5 matching bases. Germline V lookup: CDR1 SNHLY, CDR2 FYNNEI. The CDR3 covers 12 residues. V dropped 8 bases and J dropped 3 bases, with 11 bases sitting between them. CDR3 protein: CASGSYSYEQYF. Here the CDR3 DNA reads TGTGCCAGCGGGAGTTACAGCTACGAGCAGTACTTC. Drawing the rest from reference TRBV2 and TRBJ2-7, the complete variable domain is EPEVTQTPSHQVTQMGQEVILRCVPISNHLYFYWYRQILGQKVEFLVSFYNNEISEKSEIFDDQFSVERPDGSNFTLKIRSTKLEDSAMYFCASGSYSYEQYFGPGTRLTVT.

This clonotype has only a few counts. The V call is TRBV25-1, the J call TRBJ2-5; TRBD2 aligns across 9 bases. The CDR3 is 16 residues long. V was clipped by 6 bases and J by 5 bases; unmatched bases: 13. Germline values: CDR1 MGHDK, CDR2 SYGVNS. CDR3 loop: CASRRVAGAGEETQYF. CDR3 bases: TGTGCCAGCAGGAGGGTAGCGGGAGCGGGGGAGGAGACCCAGTACTTC.

At least ten counts were recorded for this clonotype. CDR3 DNA: TGCGCCAGCAGCCACCGGGACAGGGGGGGGACGGCTCAGCCCCAGCATTTT. Translating gives CASSHRDRGGTAQPQHF. This sequence joins TRBV5-1 and TRBJ1-5, with 11 bases identical to TRBD1. The CDR3 contains 17 residues. The germline V gene has CDR1 SGHRS and CDR2 YFSETQ. The V and J ends lost 4 bases and 6 bases, in that order; junction bases with no gene match: 12. Full variable domain (missing parts from reference TRBV5-1 and TRBJ1-5): KAGVTQTPRYLIKTRGQQVTLSCSPISGHRSVSWYQQTPGQGLQFLFEYFSETQRNKGNFPGRFSGRQFSNSRSEMNVSTLELGDSALYLCASSHRDRGGTAQPQHFGDGTRLSIL.

This rearrangement joins TRBV29-1 to TRBJ2-6; D gene uncertain. The germline V gene has CDR1 SQVTM and CDR2 ANQGSEA. The V and J ends lost 7 bases and 2 bases respectively, with 9 bases between them. The CDR3 is made up of 13 amino acids. Here the CDR3 DNA reads TGCAGCGCCTGGAACGCTGGGGCCAACGTCCTGACTTTC. This codes for CSAWNAGANVLTF.

This clonotype came up many times. V is TRBV11-2 and J is TRBJ1-5; no clear D. The V gene lost 3 bases and the J gene lost 10 bases, with 13 bases spanning the gap. The CDR3 has 13 residues. The germline V gene encodes CDR1 SGHAT and CDR2 FQNNGV. The CDR3 region is CASSLGNPSPQHF. The DNA for the CDR3 is TGTGCCAGCAGCTTGGGAAACCCCTCACCCCAGCATTTT.

The sample holds many counts of this clonotype. This chain links TRBV29-1 with TRBJ2-1; 8 bases are a match to TRBD2. The J segment lost 8 bases and the V segment lost 7 bases, leaving 13 bases of the junction unmatched. The CDR3 is 14 residues long. Germline lookup yields CDR1 SQVTM and CDR2 ANQGSEA. The CDR3 loop is CSAAGTSVLYEQFF. The CDR3 DNA reads TGCAGCGCCGCCGGGACTAGTGTCCTCTATGAGCAGTTCTTC.

This rearrangement joins TRBV7-2 to TRBJ2-2; tentative D call: TRBD1 (5 bases). The CDR3 runs 15 residues. CDR1 SGHTA and CDR2 FQGNSA come from the germline V gene. Trimming left V 6 bases short and J 5 bases short, with 16 bases between. The CDR3 reads CASSLLTGRTGELFF. CDR3 DNA: TGTGCCAGCAGTTTATTAACAGGCCGAACCGGGGAGCTGTTTTTT.

This chain's CDR3 is CASTLLGRPQHF. For the CDR3, the DNA is TGTGCCAGCACCCTCCTAGGGCGGCCTCAGCATTTT. The chain links TRBV7-2 to TRBJ1-5; D remains ambiguous. CDR1 and CDR2 (germline): SGHTA, FQGNSA. CDR3 length: 12 residues. V lost 7 bases to trimming and J lost 13 bases, with 17 bases between them.

This clonotype was observed many times. The chain links TRBV19 to TRBJ1-5; the D gene is possibly TRBD1 (5 bases). Per germline, CDR1 LNHDA and CDR2 SQIVND (reference sequence). The V and J ends lost 8 bases and 4 bases respectively, with 18 bases between them. The CDR3 loop spans 15 amino acids. The CDR3 DNA follows: TGTGCCAGTCGTCCATGGGGGGGACCTAATCAGCCCCAGCATTTT. Protein sequence: CASRPWGGPNQPQHF.

In this sample, this clonotype turned up once. The chain uses TRBV5-1 and TRBJ1-2; TRBD1 might be the D (6 bases). V was trimmed by 7 bases and J by 8 bases, leaving 18 bases between them. CDR1 is SGHRS and CDR2 is YFSETQ in the germline V gene. The CDR3 is 13 amino acids. CDR3 sequence: CASRREGGPGYTF. CDR3 bases: TGCGCCAGCCGCAGGGAAGGGGGACCCGGCTACACCTTC.